These T cell receptor beta chains were read from a single sample in a study of blood T cell repertoires in COVID-19. Measured with immunoSEQ multiplex PCR; TCRdb has only the in-frame clones, and not every one. Altogether fewer than 40,000 clones are present, roughly 90% being singletons, with the ten largest covering roughly 1.4%. The sample consisted of peripheral blood. These TCRs come from a man aged 55 to 69 with active COVID-19. Both conserved end residues are part of each CDR3. D genes are given only for firm matches. Where a row states a size, it is once, few, many or the class of an expanded clone; other rows omit it.

CDR3nt: TGTGCCAGCAGCTCCTACAGGGGATTTAGTTCACCCCTCCACTTT; CDR3aa: CASSSYRGFSSPLHF; v_gene: TRBV7-8; len: 15; d_gene: TRBD1; j_gene: TRBJ1-6; abundance: NA
CDR3nt: TGTGCCACCAGCTCCCGGTCCCGGACTAGATTAAATGAGCAGTTCTTC; CDR3aa: CATSSRSRTRLNEQFF; v_gene: TRBV24-1; len: 16; d_gene: TRBD2; j_gene: TRBJ2-1; abundance: NA
CDR3nt: TGTGCCAGCAGTGACAGGTTCTATGGCTACACCTTC; CDR3aa: CASSDRFYGYTF; v_gene: TRBV2; len: 12; d_gene: NA; j_gene: TRBJ1-2; abundance: NA
CDR3nt: TGTGCCAGCAGCGTCACTAGCGGGGGGGACAGTGAGCAGTTCTTC; CDR3aa: CASSVTSGGDSEQFF; v_gene: TRBV9; len: 15; d_gene: TRBD2; j_gene: TRBJ2-1; abundance: NA
CDR3nt: TGTGCCAGCCGACAGGGTCGCGGGTCGGAGACCCAGTACTTC; CDR3aa: CASRQGRGSETQYF; v_gene: TRBV18; len: 14; d_gene: TRBD1; j_gene: TRBJ2-5; abundance: NA
CDR3nt: TGTGCCAGCACTGAGGGCGGGACAGGGGGCGGGAAAGCTGAAGCTTTCTTT; CDR3aa: CASTEGGTGGGKAEAFF; v_gene: TRBV28; len: 17; d_gene: TRBD1; j_gene: TRBJ1-1; abundance: NA
CDR3nt: TGCGCCAGCAGTGAGTCCCCAGGGACTGAAGCTTTCTTT; CDR3aa: CASSESPGTEAFF; v_gene: TRBV10-1; len: 13; d_gene: NA; j_gene: TRBJ1-1; abundance: NA
CDR3nt: TGTGCCAGCAGCTTGAGGGGGAAAAACACTGAAGCTTTCTTT; CDR3aa: CASSLRGKNTEAFF; v_gene: TRBV5-4; len: 14; d_gene: NA; j_gene: TRBJ1-1; abundance: few
CDR3nt: TGTGCCAGCAGCCAAACTAAGGGCGGGGCCTTATACTTC; CDR3aa: CASSQTKGGALYF; v_gene: TRBV3-1/TRBV3-2; len: 13; d_gene: NA; j_gene: TRBJ2-7; abundance: NA
CDR3nt: TGTGCCAGCAGCCCCAACCTAGCAGGTGAAGAGACCCAGTACTTC; CDR3aa: CASSPNLAGEETQYF; v_gene: TRBV3-1/TRBV3-2; len: 15; d_gene: NA; j_gene: TRBJ2-5; abundance: NA
CDR3nt: TGTGCCACCAGCAGGGGGCGGGGGGGCCAAGAGACCCAGTACTTC; CDR3aa: CATSRGRGGQETQYF; v_gene: TRBV7-9; len: 15; d_gene: NA; j_gene: TRBJ2-5; abundance: NA
CDR3nt: TGTGCCAGCGGTAGACAGCTGAACACCGGGGAGCTGTTTTTT; CDR3aa: CASGRQLNTGELFF; v_gene: TRBV2; len: 14; d_gene: NA; j_gene: TRBJ2-2; abundance: NA
CDR3nt: TGTGCCAGCAGCCCCGGGCAGGGAAGTCGTGGCTACACCTTC; CDR3aa: CASSPGQGSRGYTF; v_gene: TRBV5-6; len: 14; d_gene: NA; j_gene: TRBJ1-2; abundance: NA
CDR3nt: TGTGCCACCAGCAGAGATCGGGGGAAAGGACAGGGTGCCAGGGAGCTGTTTTTT; CDR3aa: CATSRDRGKGQGARELFF; v_gene: TRBV15; len: 18; d_gene: TRBD1; j_gene: TRBJ2-2; abundance: NA
CDR3nt: TGTGCCAGCAGCCAATCTAGACAGACTAACACTGAAGCTTTCTTT; CDR3aa: CASSQSRQTNTEAFF; v_gene: TRBV16; len: 15; d_gene: NA; j_gene: TRBJ1-1; abundance: NA
CDR3nt: TGTGCCAGTAGTATGGGACAGGGGGCGGGCACTGAAGCTTTCTTT; CDR3aa: CASSMGQGAGTEAFF; v_gene: TRBV19; len: 15; d_gene: TRBD1; j_gene: TRBJ1-1; abundance: NA
CDR3nt: TGTGCCAGCAGCCTACACCGGACTAGCGGGGGAAACATTCAGTACTTC; CDR3aa: CASSLHRTSGGNIQYF; v_gene: TRBV7-2; len: 16; d_gene: TRBD2; j_gene: TRBJ2-4; abundance: once
CDR3nt: TGTGCCAGCAGTGACCCGGGACACTTACCTTCCTTCCGTTCTGGGGCCAACGTCCTGACTTTC; CDR3aa: CASSDPGHLPSFRSGANVLTF; v_gene: TRBV6-4; len: 21; d_gene: NA; j_gene: TRBJ2-6; abundance: NA
CDR3nt: TGTGCCAGCAGAGCGGGGTCGGGGGAGCAGTACTTC; CDR3aa: CASRAGSGEQYF; v_gene: TRBV6-6; len: 12; d_gene: TRBD2; j_gene: TRBJ2-7; abundance: NA
CDR3nt: TGTGCTAGCAGCTTAGGCCTAGCGGGGGGCAAAGAGACCCAGTACTTC; CDR3aa: CASSLGLAGGKETQYF; v_gene: TRBV7-7; len: 16; d_gene: TRBD2; j_gene: TRBJ2-5; abundance: NA
CDR3nt: TGTGCCAGCAGCGGAACCGGGACAGGGGGCACAGATACGCAGTATTTT; CDR3aa: CASSGTGTGGTDTQYF; v_gene: TRBV11-2; len: 16; d_gene: TRBD1; j_gene: TRBJ2-3; abundance: NA
CDR3nt: TGCGCCAGCAGCTTTGTGGGTCTACGGGGTGTGTACAATGAGCAGTTCTTC; CDR3aa: CASSFVGLRGVYNEQFF; v_gene: TRBV5-1; len: 17; d_gene: NA; j_gene: TRBJ2-1; abundance: NA
CDR3nt: TGTGCCAGCAGTGGGTACAGACAAGAGACCCAGTACTTC; CDR3aa: CASSGYRQETQYF; v_gene: TRBV28; len: 13; d_gene: NA; j_gene: TRBJ2-5; abundance: NA
CDR3nt: TGTGCCAGCAGTTCAAGGGGGAGCGGGGGTCGCTACGAGCAGTACTTC; CDR3aa: CASSSRGSGGRYEQYF; v_gene: TRBV27; len: 16; d_gene: TRBD2; j_gene: TRBJ2-7; abundance: NA
CDR3nt: TGTGCCAGCAGCGAAAGGGGAAACACCGGGGAGCTGTTTTTT; CDR3aa: CASSERGNTGELFF; v_gene: TRBV9; len: 14; d_gene: NA; j_gene: TRBJ2-2; abundance: NA
CDR3nt: TGTGCCAGCAGCGTAGAGGCAGGGACTAACTATGGCTACACCTTC; CDR3aa: CASSVEAGTNYGYTF; v_gene: TRBV9; len: 15; d_gene: NA; j_gene: TRBJ1-2; abundance: NA
CDR3nt: TGTGCCACCAGCGTCTCGGGACAGGGGACGAACACTGAAGCTTTCTTT; CDR3aa: CATSVSGQGTNTEAFF; v_gene: TRBV15; len: 16; d_gene: TRBD1; j_gene: TRBJ1-1; abundance: once
CDR3nt: TGTGCCAGCAGCTCAACAGGGACTGGAAACACCATATATTTT; CDR3aa: CASSSTGTGNTIYF; v_gene: TRBV5-6; len: 14; d_gene: NA; j_gene: TRBJ1-3; abundance: NA
CDR3nt: TGCGCCAGCAGCCCCATCCTCGACAGGGTCATGAACACTGAAGCTTTCTTT; CDR3aa: CASSPILDRVMNTEAFF; v_gene: TRBV5-1; len: 17; d_gene: TRBD1; j_gene: TRBJ1-1; abundance: NA
CDR3nt: TGTGCCAGCAGTCCCGTTCGGGGGGGGAACACAGATACGCAGTATTTT; CDR3aa: CASSPVRGGNTDTQYF; v_gene: TRBV6-2/TRBV6-3; len: 16; d_gene: TRBD2; j_gene: TRBJ2-3; abundance: NA
CDR3nt: TGTGCCAGCAGGAAGAGTCTAGATAATTCACCCCTCCACTTT; CDR3aa: CASRKSLDNSPLHF; v_gene: TRBV28; len: 14; d_gene: NA; j_gene: TRBJ1-6; abundance: NA
CDR3nt: TGTGCCAGCGCCACGGACAGGGGGACACTTGGAGCTTTCTTT; CDR3aa: CASATDRGTLGAFF; v_gene: TRBV6-5; len: 14; d_gene: TRBD1; j_gene: TRBJ1-1; abundance: NA
CDR3nt: TGTGCCAGCAGCCAGGAGTATAACTATGGCTACACCTTC; CDR3aa: CASSQEYNYGYTF; v_gene: TRBV3-1/TRBV3-2; len: 13; d_gene: NA; j_gene: TRBJ1-2; abundance: NA
CDR3nt: TGCGCCAGCAGCCAAGGGACGGGATCGTGGACTGAAGCTTTCTTT; CDR3aa: CASSQGTGSWTEAFF; v_gene: TRBV4-1; len: 15; d_gene: NA; j_gene: TRBJ1-1; abundance: once
CDR3nt: TGTGCCTGGAGAGGGGGACAGGGGAACGGCTACACCTTC; CDR3aa: CAWRGGQGNGYTF; v_gene: TRBV30; len: 13; d_gene: TRBD1; j_gene: TRBJ1-2; abundance: NA
CDR3nt: TGCGCCAGCAGCGACGGGACAGGGGTAACCGGGGAGCTGTTTTTT; CDR3aa: CASSDGTGVTGELFF; v_gene: TRBV5-1; len: 15; d_gene: TRBD1; j_gene: TRBJ2-2; abundance: NA
CDR3nt: TGTGCCAGCAGCCGTCAGGTTGGCGATGAGCAGTTCTTC; CDR3aa: CASSRQVGDEQFF; v_gene: TRBV3-1/TRBV3-2; len: 13; d_gene: NA; j_gene: TRBJ2-1; abundance: NA
CDR3nt: TGTGCCAGCAGTCCCCCCCTCCGGAACACCGGGGAGCTGTTTTTT; CDR3aa: CASSPPLRNTGELFF; v_gene: TRBV6-6; len: 15; d_gene: NA; j_gene: TRBJ2-2; abundance: NA
CDR3nt: TGTGCCAGCAGTTTACCCCTAGCGGGGGGAGTCGGGGAGCTGTTTTTT; CDR3aa: CASSLPLAGGVGELFF; v_gene: TRBV27; len: 16; d_gene: TRBD2; j_gene: TRBJ2-2; abundance: NA
CDR3nt: TGCGCCAGCAGCCCTTCCTGGGAGCGGGGGGGCGACAATGAGCAGTTCTTC; CDR3aa: CASSPSWERGGDNEQFF; v_gene: TRBV5-1; len: 17; d_gene: TRBD2; j_gene: TRBJ2-1; abundance: NA
CDR3nt: TGTGCCAGCAGCCCACGGTTTGGGAACACTGAAGCTTTCTTT; CDR3aa: CASSPRFGNTEAFF; v_gene: TRBV11-3; len: 14; d_gene: NA; j_gene: TRBJ1-1; abundance: NA
CDR3nt: TGTGCCTCTCAGGCCCCTGGAAACACCATATATTTT; CDR3aa: CASQAPGNTIYF; v_gene: TRBV19; len: 12; d_gene: NA; j_gene: TRBJ1-3; abundance: NA
CDR3nt: TGTGCCAGCAGCTTGGGAGGGCCTCGACAGGGTCTCTCTGAAAAACTGTTTTTT; CDR3aa: CASSLGGPRQGLSEKLFF; v_gene: TRBV5-4; len: 18; d_gene: TRBD1; j_gene: TRBJ1-4; abundance: NA
CDR3nt: TGTGCCAGTAGTATAACCCCTCAGGGCCCCTATGGCTACACCTTC; CDR3aa: CASSITPQGPYGYTF; v_gene: TRBV19; len: 15; d_gene: NA; j_gene: TRBJ1-2; abundance: NA
CDR3nt: TGTGCCAGCAGTTTTCTGAGGGGGCGGGAAAAACTGTTTTTT; CDR3aa: CASSFLRGREKLFF; v_gene: TRBV28; len: 14; d_gene: TRBD1; j_gene: TRBJ1-4; abundance: NA
CDR3nt: TGTGCCAGCAGCTCGGAACCGGGACAGTTCACCGGGGAGCTGTTTTTT; CDR3aa: CASSSEPGQFTGELFF; v_gene: TRBV5-6; len: 16; d_gene: TRBD1; j_gene: TRBJ2-2; abundance: NA
CDR3nt: TGTGCCATCAGTGAGTTGGGACAGGGGCAAGAAAAACTGTTTTTT; CDR3aa: CAISELGQGQEKLFF; v_gene: TRBV10-3; len: 15; d_gene: TRBD1; j_gene: TRBJ1-4; abundance: NA
CDR3nt: TGTGCCAGCAGCTTTTGGAGCGGGGCCGGGGAGCTGTTTTTT; CDR3aa: CASSFWSGAGELFF; v_gene: TRBV5-8; len: 14; d_gene: TRBD2; j_gene: TRBJ2-2; abundance: NA
CDR3nt: TGTGCCAGCCGGGATCCCGGGGGTGAAAAACTGTTTTTT; CDR3aa: CASRDPGGEKLFF; v_gene: TRBV3-1/TRBV3-2; len: 13; d_gene: NA; j_gene: TRBJ1-4; abundance: NA
CDR3nt: TGCGCCAGCAGTCATTGGGCTATTCCGAACACTGAAGCTTTCTTT; CDR3aa: CASSHWAIPNTEAFF; v_gene: TRBV23-1; len: 15; d_gene: NA; j_gene: TRBJ1-1; abundance: NA
CDR3nt: TGCGCCAGCAGCCAACTGGGGGGAAGTTCCTACGAGCAGTACTTC; CDR3aa: CASSQLGGSSYEQYF; v_gene: TRBV4-1; len: 15; d_gene: NA; j_gene: TRBJ2-7; abundance: NA
CDR3nt: TGCGCCAGCAGCCCGGGACAGAACGGGGAGCTGTTTTTT; CDR3aa: CASSPGQNGELFF; v_gene: TRBV5-1; len: 13; d_gene: TRBD1; j_gene: TRBJ2-2; abundance: once
CDR3nt: TGTGCTAGTGGTTTACACCTAGCGGGGGGATTCACAGATACGCAGTATTTT; CDR3aa: CASGLHLAGGFTDTQYF; v_gene: TRBV12-5; len: 17; d_gene: TRBD2; j_gene: TRBJ2-3; abundance: NA